This TCR beta chain comes out of a study of identical twins (dated by TCRdb to about 2016). Regarding the complete study: The study deep-sequenced TCR alpha and beta repertoires from monozygotic twins, unrelated adults of various ages and cord blood to test whether fetal clonotypes persist. To rule out contamination, replicate twin experiments were performed at different times with different library preparation protocols. Summary of the overall study and its limitations: A weaker excess of twin sharing was found in beta out-of-frame sequences because the signal-to-noise ratio was lowered by fewer shared sequences. Compared with coincidental sharing between unrelated individuals, an excess of low generation-probability sequences was observed among out-of-frame TCR alpha sequences shared between twins. Zero-insertion analyses could be partly confounded by invariant T cells such as MAIT and iNKT, though diverse VJ usage argued against such confounding for most clonotypes. Conclusions relied on cross-sectional statistical analysis, since the same donors could not be followed over many years. Fewer insertions were carried by abundant cord blood beta clonotypes; a weaker similar trend was observed in young adult naive repertoires, while no such trend was observed in memory repertoires. Recombination models systematically underestimated out-of-frame TCR alpha sharing in monozygotic twins but agreed with sharing between unrelated individuals.

For this chain, trimming is 1 base at the V end and 1 base at the J end, and the number of junction bases without a gene match is 6. Taken from the germline V gene (reference sequence), the CDR1 and CDR2 loops are LGHDT and YNNKEL. The CDR3 runs 16 amino acids, cysteine and phenylalanine included. CDR3 DNA only is kept here, 48 bases in frame from base 1. Library creation used 5' RACE. TCRdb names Illumina HiSeq 2000 as the instrument used. A universal primer binding site was added through template switching, and the final cDNA carried a unique molecular identifier so that TCR cDNA molecules could be counted accurately. Specific primers in the conserved constant-segment region were used to synthesize first-strand cDNA for TCR alpha and beta chains. To control for contamination, every cDNA library was double barcoded, receiving both a SMART-Mk sample barcode and Illumina barcodes. TruSeq adapter sequences along with Illumina sample barcodes were introduced in two successive PCR steps. The Illumina HiSeq platform was used with custom primers to sequence TCR alpha and beta cDNA libraries. The authors processed their data as follows. MiGEC was used to process raw reads and extract unique molecular identifiers, and MiXCR was used to find CDR3 positions. Recombination models were inferred per individual with the repgenHMM and IGoR tools using an EM algorithm. Shared clonotype analysis was performed with the tcR package in R, normalizing sharing by the product of cloneset sizes. Out-of-frame nonproductive sequences were analyzed to study raw recombination free of thymic and clonal selection effects. TCRdb applied fastp at Q25 and MiXCR to the public reads, then kept only in-frame beta chains. Every CDR3 protein is listed once, alongside the most common genes and DNA of its rows. The V and J calls reflect TCRdb's pipeline rather than the authors' work. Here the sample has some 900,000 distinct CDR3 sequences; over 9% occur a single time. 1.5% to 2% of the sample comes from the top ten.

About this clonotype itself: Its antigen remains undetermined. No quality values exist for individual bases; no much larger clone is one base distant.

Every donor was a healthy Caucasian. The twin cohort consisted of three pairs of female monozygotic twins, all aged about 18 to 30 years. Peripheral blood mononuclear cells were the source from which RNA for the TCR libraries was isolated. These same records also appear under a second study, on yellow fever vaccine responses in identical twins. The second study's authors report: According to the authors, in identical twins the way T cells responded to vaccination appeared partly convergent and partly personalized. The study precisely tracked vaccine-responding T cell clones in identical twins.

The sequence came from a woman between 18 and 30 years old in good health. This chain is built from TRBV3-1 and TRBJ1-1; TRBD1 aligns with 7 central bases. The sequencing input was PBMCs. The CDR3 loop reads CASSQGQGFTNTEAFF. The sequenced DNA is TGTGCCAGCAGCCAAGGACAGGGCTTCACGAACACTGAAGCTTTCTTT.